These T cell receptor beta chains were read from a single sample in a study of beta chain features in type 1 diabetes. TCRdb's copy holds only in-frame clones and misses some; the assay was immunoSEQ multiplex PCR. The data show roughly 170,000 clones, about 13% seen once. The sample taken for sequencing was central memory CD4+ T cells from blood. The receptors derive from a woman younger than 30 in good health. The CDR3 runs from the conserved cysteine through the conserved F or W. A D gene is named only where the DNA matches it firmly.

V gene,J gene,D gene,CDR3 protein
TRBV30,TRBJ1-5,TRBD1,CAWSDRVRPQHF
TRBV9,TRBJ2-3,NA,CASSVVAGQRTDTQYF
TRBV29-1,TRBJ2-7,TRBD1,CSVTTGTGSLYEQYF
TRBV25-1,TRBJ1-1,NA,CASMRWQGQNTEAFF
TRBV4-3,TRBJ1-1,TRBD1,CASSRGTAPEAFF
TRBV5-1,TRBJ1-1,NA,CASSYDQGKAFF
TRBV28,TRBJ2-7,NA,CASSLSFEQYF
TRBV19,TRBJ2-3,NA,CASSPPGTDTQYF
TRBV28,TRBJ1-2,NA,CASSSVWGYTF
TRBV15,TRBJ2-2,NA,CATSSRKGAGELFF
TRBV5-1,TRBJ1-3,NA,CASSLGASGNTIYF
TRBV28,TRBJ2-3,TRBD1,CASSSNRRTGPITDTQYF
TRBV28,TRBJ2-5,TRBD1,CASIDRGETQYF
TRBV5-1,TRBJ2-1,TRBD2,CASSLGLRTSEDEQFF
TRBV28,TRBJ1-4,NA,CASSLPGNDEKLFF
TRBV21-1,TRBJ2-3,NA,CASSKLHMRVGHTQYF
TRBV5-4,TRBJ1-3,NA,CASSSLGGARGNGNTIYF
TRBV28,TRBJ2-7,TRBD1,CASNQDRPYEQYF
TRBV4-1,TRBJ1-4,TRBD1,CASSQEGTGGGEKLFF
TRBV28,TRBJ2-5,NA,CASSLVKGRGETQYF
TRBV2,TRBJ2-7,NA,CASSLRGTLQTYEQYF
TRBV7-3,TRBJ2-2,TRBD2,CASSSSSGANTGELFF
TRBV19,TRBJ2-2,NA,CASSIETAGAPHTGELFF
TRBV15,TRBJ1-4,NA,CATSRESPRGEKLFF
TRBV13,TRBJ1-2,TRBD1,CASSLTGGSYGYTF
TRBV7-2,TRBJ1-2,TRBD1,CASSPDGTGGLSYTF
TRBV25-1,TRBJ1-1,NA,CASSESTVNTEAFF
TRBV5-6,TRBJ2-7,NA,CASSLRQGWYEQYF
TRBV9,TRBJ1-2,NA,CASSVAGANYGYTF
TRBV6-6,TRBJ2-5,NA,CASSYSGSQETQYF
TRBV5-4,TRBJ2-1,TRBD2,CASSPTSGIVNEQFF
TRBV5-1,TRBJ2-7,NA,CASSLGATGVGSEQYF
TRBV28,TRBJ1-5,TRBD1,CASTLTGTGIQPQHF
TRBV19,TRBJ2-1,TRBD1,CASSTGTGPYNEQFF
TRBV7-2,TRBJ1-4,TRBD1,CASSVGEGAREKLFF
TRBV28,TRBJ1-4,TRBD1,CASGEQGWVEKLFF
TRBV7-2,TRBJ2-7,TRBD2,CASSLGLSGYSYEQYF
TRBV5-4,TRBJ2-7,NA,CASSSRPDSFYEQYF
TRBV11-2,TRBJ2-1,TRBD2,CASSASGYNEQFF
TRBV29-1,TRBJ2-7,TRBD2,CSVDRQGAGEQYF
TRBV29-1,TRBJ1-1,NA,CSVITGTTEAFF
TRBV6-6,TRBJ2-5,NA,CASRPGVWETQYF
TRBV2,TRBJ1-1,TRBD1,CASSGQGSGTEAFF
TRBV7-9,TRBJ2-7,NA,CAGGSIGEQYF
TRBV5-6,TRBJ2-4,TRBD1,CASSSDGTAQNIQYF
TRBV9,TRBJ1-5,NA,CASSAGLDSNQPQHF
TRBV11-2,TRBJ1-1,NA,CASSLRGVGEGAEAFF
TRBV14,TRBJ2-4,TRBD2,CASSPRTSGNIQYF
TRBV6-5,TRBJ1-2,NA,CATAYTGFYGYTF
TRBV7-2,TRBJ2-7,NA,CASRRSTYEQYF
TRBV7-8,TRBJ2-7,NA,CASSLAPSGVHEQYF
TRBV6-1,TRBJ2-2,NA,CASSELGGNTGELFF
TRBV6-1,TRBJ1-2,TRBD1,CASSRDREAGYTF
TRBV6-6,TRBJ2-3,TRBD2,CASTPRAGGTDTQYF
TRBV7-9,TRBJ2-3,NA,CASSSSTDTQYF